This TCR beta chain was found in a study of T cell repertoires in cytomegalovirus infection. About the research overall: CMV epitopes in the study were HLA-C-restricted (recently identified) and HLA-B-restricted (well studied).

The CDR3 length is 12 residues. Germline V CDR1 and CDR2: KGHSH, LQKENI. V was pared by 6 bases and J by 8 bases, with 6 bases of the junction left unmatched. Remarks on this clonotype: Its cognate antigen is unknown.

The study's findings and limits: The ex vivo response showed dominance by HLA-C-restricted CMV-specific TCR beta clonotypes.

TCRdb re-analysed the reads in MiXCR, keeping a single row per CDR3 protein. The sample contains around 310,000 distinct CDR3 sequences, 25% to 35% of which appear only once. The receptor's source is a human donor in good health (CMV status not recorded). Some clones in this sample may be carry-over from other donors' samples. This specimen consisted of cultured PBMCs, obtained from culture after CMV antigen stimulation. The rearrangement joins TRBV18 to TRBJ1-1; TRBD1 agrees at 7 bases. In nucleotides, the CDR3 is TGTGCCAGCTCGCTGGGACAGAAAGAAGCTTTCTTT. It encodes CASSLGQKEAFF.